This entry features one TCR beta chain sequence. No antigen is known for it. The data belong to a study of identical twins. Germline values: CDR1 SEHNR, CDR2 FQNEAQ (reference sequence). The CDR3 extends over 16 amino acids. V lost 1 base, J lost 0 bases, and 10 bases lay in between. Study-wide findings and caveats: Fewer insertions characterized abundant cord blood beta clonotypes, whereas memory repertoires showed none.

MiXCR, applied by TCRdb to the 5' RACE reads, yields one record per CDR3 protein. This repertoire shows under 300,000 distinct CDR3 sequences, under 8.5% found once; its top ten account for roughly 15%. The data were also submitted as part of a second study, on T cells expressing NK-cell markers. From that paper: Cells sorted as CD3+CD56+NKG2C+, CD3+CD56+NKG2C- and CD3+CD56-NKG2C+ T cells supplied the TCR beta repertoires. Of eight sequenced donors, seven were HCMV-seropositive and one HCMV-seronegative. Topping the CD3+CD56-NKG2C+ fraction as well were these clonotypes, in a handful of donors.

Sequences were obtained from CD8+ T cells sorted from blood. The chain uses TRBV7-9 and TRBJ2-1; D unresolved. The TCR originated in a woman between 18 and 29 years old in good health. This chain's CDR3 is CASSLVRVSSYNEQFF. The DNA for the CDR3 is TGTGCCAGCAGCTTAGTAAGGGTAAGCTCCTACAATGAGCAGTTCTTC.